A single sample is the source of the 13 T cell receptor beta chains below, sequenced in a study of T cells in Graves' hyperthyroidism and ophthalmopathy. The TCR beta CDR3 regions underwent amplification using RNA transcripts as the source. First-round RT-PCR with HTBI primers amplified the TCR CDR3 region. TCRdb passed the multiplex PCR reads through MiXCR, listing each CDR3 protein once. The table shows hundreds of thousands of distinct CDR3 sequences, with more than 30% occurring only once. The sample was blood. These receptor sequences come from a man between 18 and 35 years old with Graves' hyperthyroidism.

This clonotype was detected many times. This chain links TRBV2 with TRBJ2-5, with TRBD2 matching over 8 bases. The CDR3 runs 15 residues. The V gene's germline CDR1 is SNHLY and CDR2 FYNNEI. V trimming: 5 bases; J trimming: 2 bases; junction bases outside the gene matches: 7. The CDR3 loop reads CASSQTSALQETQYF. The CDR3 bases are TGTGCCAGCAGTCAGACTAGCGCGCTACAAGAGACCCAGTACTTC.

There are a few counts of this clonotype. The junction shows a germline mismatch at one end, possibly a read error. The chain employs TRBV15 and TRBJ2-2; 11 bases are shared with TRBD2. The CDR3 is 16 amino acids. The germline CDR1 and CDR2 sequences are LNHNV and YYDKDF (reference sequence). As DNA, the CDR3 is TGTGCCAGCAGCCTTTTAGCGGGGGGGAGAGGCGGGGAGCTGTTTTTT. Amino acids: CASSLLAGGRGGELFF.

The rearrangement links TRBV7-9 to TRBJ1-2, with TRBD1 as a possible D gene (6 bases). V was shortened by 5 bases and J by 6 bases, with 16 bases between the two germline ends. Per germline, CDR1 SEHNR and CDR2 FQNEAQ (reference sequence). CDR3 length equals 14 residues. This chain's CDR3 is CASSLEGGVNGYTF. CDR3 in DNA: TGTGCCAGCAGCCTCGAGGGGGGCGTAAATGGCTACACCTTC.

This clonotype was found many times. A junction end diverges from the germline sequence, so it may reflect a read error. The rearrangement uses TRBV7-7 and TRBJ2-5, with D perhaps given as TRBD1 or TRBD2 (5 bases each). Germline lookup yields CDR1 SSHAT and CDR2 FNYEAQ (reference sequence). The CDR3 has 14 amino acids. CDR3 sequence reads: CASTPGPFQETQYF. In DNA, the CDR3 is TGTGCTAGCACACCGGGGCCCTTCCAAGAGACCCAGTACTTC.

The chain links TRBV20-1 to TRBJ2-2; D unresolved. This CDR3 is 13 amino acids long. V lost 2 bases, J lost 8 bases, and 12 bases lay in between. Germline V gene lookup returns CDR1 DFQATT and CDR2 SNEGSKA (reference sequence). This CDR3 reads CSARQRSSGELFF. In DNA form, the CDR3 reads TGCAGTGCTAGACAGAGGAGCTCTGGGGAGCTGTTTTTT.

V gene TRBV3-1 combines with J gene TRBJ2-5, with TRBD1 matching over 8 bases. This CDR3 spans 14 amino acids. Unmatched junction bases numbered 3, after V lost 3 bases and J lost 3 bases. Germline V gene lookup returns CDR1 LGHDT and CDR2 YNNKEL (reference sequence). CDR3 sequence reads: CASSHGGQEETQYF. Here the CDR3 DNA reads TGTGCCAGCAGCCACGGGGGACAGGAAGAGACCCAGTACTTC.

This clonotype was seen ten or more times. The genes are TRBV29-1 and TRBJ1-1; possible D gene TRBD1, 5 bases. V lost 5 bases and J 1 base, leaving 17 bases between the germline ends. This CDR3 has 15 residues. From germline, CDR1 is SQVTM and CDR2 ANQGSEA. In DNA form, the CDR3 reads TGCAGCGTTAGTGGGGGGATCGACAGGAACACTGAAGCTTTCTTT. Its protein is CSVSGGIDRNTEAFF.

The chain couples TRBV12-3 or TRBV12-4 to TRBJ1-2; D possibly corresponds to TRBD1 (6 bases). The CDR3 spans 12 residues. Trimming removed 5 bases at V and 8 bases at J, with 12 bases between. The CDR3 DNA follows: TGTGCCAGCAGTAACTCGGGGGGCGGCTACACCTTC. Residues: CASSNSGGGYTF.

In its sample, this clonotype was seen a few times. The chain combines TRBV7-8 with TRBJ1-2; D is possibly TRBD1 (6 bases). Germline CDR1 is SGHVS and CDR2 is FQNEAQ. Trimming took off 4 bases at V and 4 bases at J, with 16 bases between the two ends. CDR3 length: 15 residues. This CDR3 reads CASSSLRGRAYGYTF. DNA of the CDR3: TGTGCCAGCAGCTCGCTCCGGGGGCGGGCCTATGGCTACACCTTC. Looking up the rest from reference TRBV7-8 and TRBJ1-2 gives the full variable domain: GAGVSQSPRYKVAKRGQDVALRCDPISGHVSLFWYQQALGQGPEFLTYFQNEAQLDKSGLPSDRFFAERPEGSVSTLKIQRTQQEDSAVYLCASSSLRGRAYGYTFGSGTRLTVV.

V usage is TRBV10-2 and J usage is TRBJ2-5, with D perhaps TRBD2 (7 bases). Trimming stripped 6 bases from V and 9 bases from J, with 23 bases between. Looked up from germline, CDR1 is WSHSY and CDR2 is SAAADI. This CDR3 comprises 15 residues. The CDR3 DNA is TGCGCCAGCAGCCTCCCTAGCGGAGGGGGAGCATCCCAGTACTTC. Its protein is CASSLPSGGGASQYF.

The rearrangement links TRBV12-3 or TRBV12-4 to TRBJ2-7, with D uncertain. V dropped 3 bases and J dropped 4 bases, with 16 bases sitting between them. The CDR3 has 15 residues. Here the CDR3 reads CASSLNRPGHYEQYF. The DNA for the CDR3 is TGTGCCAGCAGTTTGAATCGTCCAGGCCATTACGAGCAGTACTTC.

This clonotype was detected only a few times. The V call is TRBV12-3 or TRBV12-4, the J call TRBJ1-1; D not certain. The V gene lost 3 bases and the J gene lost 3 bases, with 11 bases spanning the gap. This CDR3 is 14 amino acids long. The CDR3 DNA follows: TGTGCCAGCAGTTTCTCGGTTGTGGACACTGAAGCTTTCTTT. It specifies CASSFSVVDTEAFF.

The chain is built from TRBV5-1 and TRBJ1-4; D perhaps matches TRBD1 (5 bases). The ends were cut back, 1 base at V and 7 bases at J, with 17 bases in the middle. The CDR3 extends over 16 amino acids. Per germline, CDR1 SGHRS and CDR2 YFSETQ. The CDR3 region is CASSLSAGVSGEKLFF. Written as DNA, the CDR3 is TGCGCCAGCAGCTTGAGTGCGGGGGTCTCCGGTGAAAAACTGTTTTTT.